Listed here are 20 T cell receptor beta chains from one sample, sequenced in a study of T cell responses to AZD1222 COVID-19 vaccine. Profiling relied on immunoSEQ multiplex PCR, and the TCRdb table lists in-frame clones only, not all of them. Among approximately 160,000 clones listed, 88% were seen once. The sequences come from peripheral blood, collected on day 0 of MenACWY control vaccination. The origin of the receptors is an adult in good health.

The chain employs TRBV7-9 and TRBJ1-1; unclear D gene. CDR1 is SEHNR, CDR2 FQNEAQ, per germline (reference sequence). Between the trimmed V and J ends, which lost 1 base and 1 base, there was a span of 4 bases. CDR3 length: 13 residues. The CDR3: CASSLVTNTEAFF. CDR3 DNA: TGTGCCAGCAGCTTAGTCACGAACACTGAAGCTTTCTTT. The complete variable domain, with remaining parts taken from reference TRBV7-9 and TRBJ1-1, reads DTGVSQNPRHKITKRGQNVTFRCDPISEHNRLYWYRQTLGQGPEFLTYFQNEAQLEKSRLLSDRFSAERPKGSFSTLEIQRTEQGDSAMYLCASSLVTNTEAFFGQGTRLTVV.

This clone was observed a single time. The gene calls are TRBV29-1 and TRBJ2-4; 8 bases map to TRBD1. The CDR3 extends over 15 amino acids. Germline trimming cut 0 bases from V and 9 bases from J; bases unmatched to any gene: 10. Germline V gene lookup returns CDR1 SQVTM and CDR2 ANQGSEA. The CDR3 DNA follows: TGCAGCGTTGAAGATCAGGCAGGGGGCTTTATCATTCAGTACTTC. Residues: CSVEDQAGGFIIQYF.

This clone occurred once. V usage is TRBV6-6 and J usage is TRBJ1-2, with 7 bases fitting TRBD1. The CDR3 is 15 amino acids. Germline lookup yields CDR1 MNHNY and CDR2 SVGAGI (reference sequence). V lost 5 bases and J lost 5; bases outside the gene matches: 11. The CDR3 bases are TGTGCCAGCAGTGCCTACCGGGACAGCACGTATGGCTACACCTTC. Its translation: CASSAYRDSTYGYTF.

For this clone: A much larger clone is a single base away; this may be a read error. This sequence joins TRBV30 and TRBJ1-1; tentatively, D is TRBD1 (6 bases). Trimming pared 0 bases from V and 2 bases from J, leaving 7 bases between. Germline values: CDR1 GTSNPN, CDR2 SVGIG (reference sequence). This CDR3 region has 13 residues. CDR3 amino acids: CAWSVGTNTEAFF. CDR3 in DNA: TGTGCCTGGAGTGTAGGGACAAACACTGAAGCTTTCTTT.

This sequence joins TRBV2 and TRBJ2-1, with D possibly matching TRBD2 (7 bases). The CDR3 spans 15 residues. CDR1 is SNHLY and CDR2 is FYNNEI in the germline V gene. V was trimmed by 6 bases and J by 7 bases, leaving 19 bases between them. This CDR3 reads CASREEGGPRNEQFF. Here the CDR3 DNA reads TGTGCCAGCAGGGAGGAGGGGGGGCCGCGGAATGAGCAGTTCTTC.

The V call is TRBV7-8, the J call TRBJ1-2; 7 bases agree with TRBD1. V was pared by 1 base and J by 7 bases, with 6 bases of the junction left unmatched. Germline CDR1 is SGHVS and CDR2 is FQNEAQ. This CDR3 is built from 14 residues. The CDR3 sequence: CASSLEGAYSGYTF. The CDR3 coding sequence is TGTGCCAGCAGCTTAGAGGGGGCGTATAGTGGCTACACCTTC.

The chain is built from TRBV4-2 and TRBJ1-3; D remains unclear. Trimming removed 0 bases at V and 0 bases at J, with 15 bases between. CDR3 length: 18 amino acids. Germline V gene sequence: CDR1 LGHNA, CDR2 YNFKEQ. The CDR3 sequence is CASSQDGVASSSGNTIYF. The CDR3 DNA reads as TGTGCCAGCAGCCAAGATGGGGTAGCCTCGAGCTCTGGAAACACCATATATTTT.

Written as DNA, the CDR3 is TGTGCCACCGGTCGGGGACAGTCGGTTACTGAAGCTTTCTTT. It is translated as CATGRGQSVTEAFF. The V gene is TRBV28, the J gene TRBJ1-1; 7 bases align to TRBD1. Germline V gives CDR1 MDHEN, CDR2 SYDVKM. This CDR3 comprises 14 residues. After removal of 10 bases from V and 5 bases from J, the junction contained 13 bases not matched to a gene.

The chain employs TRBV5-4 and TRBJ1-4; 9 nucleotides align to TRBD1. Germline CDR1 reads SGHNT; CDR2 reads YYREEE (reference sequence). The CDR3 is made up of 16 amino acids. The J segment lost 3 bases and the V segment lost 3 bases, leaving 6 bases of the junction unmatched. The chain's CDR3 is CASSSFDRGANEKLFF. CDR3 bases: TGTGCCAGCAGCTCCTTCGACAGGGGGGCTAATGAAAAACTGTTTTTT.

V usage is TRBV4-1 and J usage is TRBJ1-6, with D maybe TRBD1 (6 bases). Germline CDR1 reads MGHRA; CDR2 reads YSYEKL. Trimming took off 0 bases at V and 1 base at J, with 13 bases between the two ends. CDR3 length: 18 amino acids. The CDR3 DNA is TGCGCCAGCAGCCAAGATCCGGGGACAATTTCCTATAATTCACCCCTCCACTTT. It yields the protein CASSQDPGTISYNSPLHF.

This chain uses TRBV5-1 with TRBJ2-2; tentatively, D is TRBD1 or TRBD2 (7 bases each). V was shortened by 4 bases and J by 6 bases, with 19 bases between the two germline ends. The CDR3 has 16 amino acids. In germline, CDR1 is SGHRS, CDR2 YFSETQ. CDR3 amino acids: CASSRGETGFPGELFF. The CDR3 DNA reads TGCGCCAGCAGCCGGGGGGAGACAGGGTTCCCCGGGGAGCTGTTTTTT.

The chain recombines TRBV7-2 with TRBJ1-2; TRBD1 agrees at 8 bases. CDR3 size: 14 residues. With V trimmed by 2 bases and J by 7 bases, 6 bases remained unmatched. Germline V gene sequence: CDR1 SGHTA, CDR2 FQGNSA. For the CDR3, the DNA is TGTGCCAGCAGCTTAAGTCCGGACAGGGCTGGCTACACCTTC. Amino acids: CASSLSPDRAGYTF.

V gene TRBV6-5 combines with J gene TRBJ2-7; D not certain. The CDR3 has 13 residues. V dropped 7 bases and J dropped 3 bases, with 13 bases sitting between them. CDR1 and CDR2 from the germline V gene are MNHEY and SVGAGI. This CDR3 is CASMVGTYYEQYF. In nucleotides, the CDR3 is TGTGCCAGCATGGTGGGCACCTACTACGAGCAGTACTTC.

The chain's CDR3 is CASSLAGANYEQYF. The CDR3 DNA is TGTGCCAGCAGCTTAGCGGGGGCTAACTACGAGCAGTACTTC. V usage is TRBV7-8 and J usage is TRBJ2-7, with D possibly being TRBD1 (6 bases). Trimming took off 0 bases at V and 3 bases at J, with 9 bases between the two ends. CDR3 length equals 14 residues. Germline-derived CDR1 and CDR2 are SGHVS and FQNEAQ.

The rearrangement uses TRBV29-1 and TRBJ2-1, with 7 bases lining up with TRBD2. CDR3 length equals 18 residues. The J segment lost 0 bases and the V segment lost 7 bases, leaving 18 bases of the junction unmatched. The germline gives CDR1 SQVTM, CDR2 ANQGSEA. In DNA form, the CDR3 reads TGCAGCGGTAAGACTAGGGGACTATCTTTGAGCTCCTACAATGAGCAGTTCTTC. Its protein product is CSGKTRGLSLSSYNEQFF.

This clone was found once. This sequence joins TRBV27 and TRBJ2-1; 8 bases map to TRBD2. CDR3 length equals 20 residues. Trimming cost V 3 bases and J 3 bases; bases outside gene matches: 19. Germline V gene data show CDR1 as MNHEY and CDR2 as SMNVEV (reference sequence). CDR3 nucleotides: TGTGCCAGCAGTTTCTATGGACGGGAGGTCGGGCGGGGGGTCTACAATGAGCAGTTCTTC. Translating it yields CASSFYGREVGRGVYNEQFF.

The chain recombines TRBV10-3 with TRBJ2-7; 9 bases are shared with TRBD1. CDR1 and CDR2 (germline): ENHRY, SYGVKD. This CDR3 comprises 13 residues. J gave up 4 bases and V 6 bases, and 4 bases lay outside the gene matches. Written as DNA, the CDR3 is TGTGCCATCAGGGGACAGGGTAGGTACGAGCAGTACTTC. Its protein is CAIRGQGRYEQYF.

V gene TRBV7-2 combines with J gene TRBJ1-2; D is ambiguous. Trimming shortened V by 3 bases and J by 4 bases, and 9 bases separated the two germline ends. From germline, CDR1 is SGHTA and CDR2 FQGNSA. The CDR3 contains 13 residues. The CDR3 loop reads CASSFAEGYGYTF. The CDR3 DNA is TGTGCCAGCAGCTTCGCAGAGGGCTATGGCTACACCTTC.

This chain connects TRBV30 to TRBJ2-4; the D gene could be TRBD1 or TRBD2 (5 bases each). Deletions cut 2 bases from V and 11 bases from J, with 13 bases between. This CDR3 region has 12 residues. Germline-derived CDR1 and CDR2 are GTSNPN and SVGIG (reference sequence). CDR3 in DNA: TGTGCCTGGAGTCTAGCTGTGGGGCTTCAGTACTTC. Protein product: CAWSLAVGLQYF.

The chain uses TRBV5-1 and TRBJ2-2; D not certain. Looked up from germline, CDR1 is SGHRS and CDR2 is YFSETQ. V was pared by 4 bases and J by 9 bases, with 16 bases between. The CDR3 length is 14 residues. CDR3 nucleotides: TGCGCCAGCAGCCTGGAAGAGGCAACTAGGGAGCTGTTTTTT. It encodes CASSLEEATRELFF.